The rows below give T cell receptor beta chains drawn from one sample of a study of blood T cells in healthy people across ages. TCRdb recomputed calls from the 5' RACE reads with MiXCR, one row per CDR3 protein. This table has about 1.6 million distinct CDR3 sequences, roughly 32% appearing once. The sample comprised blood. The receptors derive from a woman younger than 45 in good health. CDR3s leave out the opening cysteine and the closing phenylalanine or tryptophan.

v_call	j_call	cdr3_length	cdr3_aa
TRBV3-1	TRBJ2-1	9	ASSQEDEQF
TRBV20-1	TRBJ1-4	10	SASRFDEKLF
TRBV28	TRBJ2-7	18	ASSLVSGSWLETEAYEQY
TRBV4-1	TRBJ2-5	11	ASSRAAPETQY
TRBV11-2	TRBJ1-2	10	VSSLGGDGYT
TRBV29-1	TRBJ2-1	15	SVDTKPGTGGYNEQF
TRBV20-1	TRBJ2-7	13	SARTLAGVPHEQY
TRBV6-6	TRBJ1-5	12	ASSGQGGNQPQH
TRBV27	TRBJ2-1	14	ASSRPWTPDYNEQF
TRBV27	TRBJ2-1	9	AEGSYDEQF
TRBV10-3	TRBJ1-1	13	AISESGNMNTEAF
TRBV6-2/TRBV6-3	TRBJ2-1	13	ASTRMDLKHREQF
TRBV5-1	TRBJ2-1	13	ASSLDPAGGNEQF
TRBV7-8	TRBJ2-1	13	ASSLGSSTYNEQF
TRBV5-1	TRBJ1-4	10	ASSTDSEKLF
TRBV20-1	TRBJ2-7	9	SARVAVEQY
TRBV3-1	TRBJ2-7	14	ASSQGLAGGLGAQY
TRBV7-9	TRBJ2-5	13	ASSLGLADQETQY
TRBV13	TRBJ2-1	14	ASSLWGGVLNNEQF
TRBV20-1	TRBJ1-6	11	SASTRVNPPLH
TRBV7-2	TRBJ2-5	14	ANSLGLAGGKETQY
TRBV20-1	TRBJ2-5	13	SARGTGGFQETQY
TRBV21-1	TRBJ1-1	16	ASSKVFKFPPLNTEAF
TRBV4-1	TRBJ1-2	13	ASSQPGQGRYGYT
TRBV3-1	TRBJ2-3	13	ASTRTSGTTDTQY
TRBV29-1	TRBJ2-4	12	SVGDPGAKNIQY
TRBV7-2	TRBJ2-1	15	ASSLGLAATLYNEQF
TRBV24-1	TRBJ1-2	10	ATSDYRGGYT
TRBV29-1	TRBJ2-1	19	SVLGLAGGLPRDRRYNEQF
TRBV13	TRBJ2-1	13	ASSLRGHSYNEQF
TRBV7-6	TRBJ2-1	22	ASSLLPGRGRGITGTSVYNEQF
TRBV7-2	TRBJ2-3	14	ASSSVGTPISDTQY